Included here is one T cell receptor beta chain sequence, with context. Original data processing: Counts of nucleated cells, estimated from reference gene primer amplification, were obtained. Produced via immunoSEQ multiplex PCR; TCRdb's table is partial and in-frame only. V and J calls and clone size follow that table, whereas D and trimming were derived from the DNA. The sample lists 150,000 to 200,000 clones, approximately 80% seen once, with roughly 6.7% in the top ten. V lost 0 bases to trimming and J lost 4 bases, with 13 bases between them. Germline V gene lookup returns CDR1 LGHNA and CDR2 YNFKEQ. This CDR3 contains 15 residues. These data originate in a study of blood T cell repertoires in COVID-19. Study details: Nucleic acid was either cDNA or gDNA, and it came from T cells, B-cell-depleted T cells, or PBMCs.

The material sequenced was peripheral blood. The rearrangement uses TRBV4-2 and TRBJ2-7; D not certain. The receptor was derived from a man aged 55 to 70 with acute or convalescent COVID-19. CDR3 in DNA: TGTGCCAGCAGCCAAGATCTGTCGAAGACTTACGAGCAGTACTTC. It codes for CASSQDLSKTYEQYF.